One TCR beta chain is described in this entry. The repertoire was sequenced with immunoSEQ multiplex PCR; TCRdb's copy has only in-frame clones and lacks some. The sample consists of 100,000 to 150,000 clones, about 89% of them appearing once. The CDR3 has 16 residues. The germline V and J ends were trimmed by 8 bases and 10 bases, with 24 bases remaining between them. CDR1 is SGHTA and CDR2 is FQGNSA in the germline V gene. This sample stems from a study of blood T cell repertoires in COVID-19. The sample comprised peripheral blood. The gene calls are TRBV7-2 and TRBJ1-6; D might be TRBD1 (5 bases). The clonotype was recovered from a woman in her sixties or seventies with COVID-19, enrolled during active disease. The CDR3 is CASGFTQGSSGSPLHF. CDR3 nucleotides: TGTGCCAGCGGGTTCACTCAGGGTTCTTCAGGATCACCCCTCCACTTT.